This TCR beta chain originates from a study of shared clonotypes between healthy human individuals. Study-level results: Generation probability values for non-shared clonotypes were lower than those for clonotypes shared by all four donors. Roughly 5% of naive CD4 clonotypes were shared across four donors.

TCRdb's copy holds only in-frame clones and misses some; the assay was immunoSEQ multiplex PCR. The data contain about 1.5 million clones, 95% to 99% of them seen just once; the ten biggest clones take up approximately 0.45%. Each of the donors was a healthy adult who was HIV-negative and had not had a recent acute infection or vaccination. CDR3 size: 14 residues. The germline V and J ends were trimmed by 4 bases and 0 bases, with 10 bases remaining between them. In germline, CDR1 is SGHRS, CDR2 YFSETQ. Details on this clone: The target antigen is unknown.

The chain carries TRBV5-1 and TRBJ2-5; the D is unclear. Sequenced: naive CD4+ T cells sorted from blood. Subset noted: CD45RA+ positively selected. This clonotype was obtained from a man aged 30-40 years in good health. The CDR3 nucleotides read TGCGCCAGCAGCCCCGACCATGACCAAGAGACCCAGTACTTC. Translated, it gives CASSPDHDQETQYF.